The entry below describes one T cell receptor (beta chain). Its antigen is not yet known. Base qualities are missing; no much larger clone stands one base away. Libraries were constructed by the immunoSEQ multiplex PCR assay. To provide template for TCR sequencing, every sample had RNA extracted and reverse transcribed into cDNA. First-strand cDNA was synthesized with SuperScript III using a 2:1 mix of oligo-dT and random hexamers. A synthetic immune receptor repertoire was used to gauge amplification bias, and whatever bias remained was removed computationally. In the source study's methods: Raw reads were preprocessed for error removal, and CDR3 was defined according to IMGT conventions as running from the conserved cysteine to phenylalanine. Clonality was computed by normalizing Shannon entropy by log2 of the number of productive unique TCRs and subtracting the result from 1. Scalp TCRbeta sequences were cross-referenced with sorted blood CD4 and CD8 repertoires so that the CD4 or CD8 identity of scalp clones could be inferred. Here the immuneACCESS table is served through TCRdb, limited to in-frame sequences with V and J called. Missing clones are a known gap in these copies; in checked studies unresolved V genes cover under half, and the rest lacks a known reason. V and J calls and clone size are copied from that table; D and trimming were computed from the DNA. The sample table contains 150,000 to 200,000 clones; only one count was recorded for roughly 64% of them. Approximately 12% of the sample rests with the top ten.

Counted from cysteine to phenylalanine, this CDR3 has 13 amino acids. Only the CDR3 DNA is retained, 39 bases long and in frame from the first base. The germline ends are 5 bases apart after V is trimmed by 0 bases and J by 4 bases. CDR1 and CDR2 were assigned from the germline V gene as SGHDT and YYEEEE. In light of the paper, this sample's time point label describes: 20 to 30 weeks on oral tofacitinib. The treatment or condition label for this specimen denotes: oral pan-JAK inhibitor, 5-10 mg twice daily. From alopecia areata patients, peripheral blood was collected along with lesional scalp punch biopsies. PBMCs were separated by density centrifugation and stained for CD3, CD4 and CD8, after which CD4+ and CD8+ T cells were sorted on a FACSAria. These data originate in a study of CD8+ T cells in alopecia areata (dated by TCRdb to the late 2010s). About the full investigation: The treated patients, all with moderate-to-severe alopecia areata, were enrolled in an open-label pilot trial of oral tofacitinib given at 5 to 10 mg twice daily. Tofacitinib was given for 6 to 18 months, followed by 6 months of follow-up off drug to assess delayed response and recurrence. In treated patients, disease severity was measured using the SALT score, which gives the percentage of scalp surface area affected. The study used high-throughput TCRbeta sequencing to examine T cell clonal expansion in alopecia areata, in both the C3H/HeJ mouse model and human patients. Scalp tissue and sorted CD4+ and CD8+ peripheral blood T cells from patchy and totalis/universalis alopecia areata patients and from healthy controls were covered by human TCRbeta sequencing. Biopsies were taken from tofacitinib-treated patients at baseline and again at 4 and 24 weeks into treatment, and several of those patients also had a later scalp biopsy. Clonality in the scalp was compared among normal scalp (n=4), patchy alopecia areata scalp (n=8), and alopecia totalis/universalis scalp (n=8). RNA was obtained with the PAXgene miRNA kit for fixed scalp, the miRNeasy kit for PBMCs, and the RNeasy kit for mouse skin. immunoSEQ multiplex PCR using 35 Vbeta forward primers and 13 Jbeta reverse primers was used to amplify TCRbeta CDR3 regions. The paper's findings and limits, for the study overall: Because the treated cohort was small and had only one nonresponder, larger studies are needed to examine links between baseline CD8+ expansion and response. TCR sequences shared between patients were less clear than in mice, possibly partly because of HLA diversity in the patient population. Many expanded lesional clones were found to persist in scalp and blood during tofacitinib treatment, and relapse after treatment cessation may be partly explained by this persistence. Tofacitinib significantly decreased scalp clonality and the number of expanded CD8+ clones among the top 100 scalp clones. Scalp TCR repertoire analysis is complicated because resident alphabeta T cells in normal human skin are also sequenced, whereas mouse skin is dominated by gammadelta T cells. Compared with normal scalp, lesional scalp, particularly in alopecia totalis/universalis, had higher clonality and more expanded CD8+ clones, which suggests antigenic drive.

Here the chain combines TRBV5-6 and TRBJ1-5; no confident D gene assignment can be made. The clonotype was recovered from a human donor with alopecia areata. Here the sequenced sample was CD8+ T cells sorted from blood, taken at week 24, from a patient treated with tofacitinib. CDR3 region: CASSLGPNQPQHF. Here is the DNA: TGTGCCAGCAGCTTGGGGCCGAATCAGCCCCAGCATTTT.